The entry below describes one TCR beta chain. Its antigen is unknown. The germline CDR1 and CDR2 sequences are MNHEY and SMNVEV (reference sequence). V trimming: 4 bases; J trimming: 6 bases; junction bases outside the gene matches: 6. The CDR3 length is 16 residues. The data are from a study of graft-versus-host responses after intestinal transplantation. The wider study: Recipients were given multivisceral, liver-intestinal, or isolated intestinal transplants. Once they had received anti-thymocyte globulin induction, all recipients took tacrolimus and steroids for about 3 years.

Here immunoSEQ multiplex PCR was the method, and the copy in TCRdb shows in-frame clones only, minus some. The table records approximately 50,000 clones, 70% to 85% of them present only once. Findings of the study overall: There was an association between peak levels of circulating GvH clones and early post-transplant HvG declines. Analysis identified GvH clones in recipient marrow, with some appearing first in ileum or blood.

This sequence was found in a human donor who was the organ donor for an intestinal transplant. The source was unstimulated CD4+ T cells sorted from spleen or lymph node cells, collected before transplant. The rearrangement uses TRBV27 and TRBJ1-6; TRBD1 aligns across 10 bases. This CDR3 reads CASSSLTGGSNSPLHF. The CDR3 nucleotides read TGTGCCAGCAGTTCCTTGACAGGGGGCTCTAATTCACCCCTCCACTTT.